This T cell receptor (beta chain) was identified during a study of blood T cell repertoires in COVID-19. Looking at the study overall: Researchers got acute and convalescent COVID-19 samples from the United States, Italy and Spain. Sample material is recorded as cDNA or gDNA derived from T cells, B-cell-depleted T cells, or PBMCs.

V trimming: 6 bases; J trimming: 8 bases; junction bases outside the gene matches: 10. Germline V gene data show CDR1 as SQVTM and CDR2 as ANQGSEA. There are 14 residues in the CDR3. The data were produced by immunoSEQ multiplex PCR, yet TCRdb's version contains in-frame clones alone and is incomplete. The table has roughly 260,000 clones, approximately 89% seen once. This chain joins TRBV29-1 and TRBJ2-1, with 10 positions matching TRBD2. The material sequenced was peripheral blood. This clonotype was sampled from a man in his forties or fifties who had recovered from COVID-19. CDR3 amino acids: CSVTTGTSAHEQFF. For the CDR3, the DNA is TGCAGCGTCACTACCGGGACTAGCGCCCATGAGCAGTTCTTC.